This note documents a single T cell receptor beta chain sequence. This sample is drawn from a study of blood T cell repertoires in COVID-19. The assay was immunoSEQ multiplex PCR, and TCRdb's table has in-frame clones only and misses some. The sample records fewer than 250,000 clones, about 86% being singletons. The receptor was derived from a woman aged 40 to 50 in a cohort exposed to, infected with or recovered from COVID-19 (not recorded which). Sequences were obtained from PBMCs or T cells enriched from blood (not recorded which).

The chain's CDR3 is CASSPRASSGLPYF. The CDR3, as DNA: TGCGCCAGCAGCCCTCGAGCGAGTTCGGGACTACCGTACTTC. The chain is built from TRBV4-1 and TRBJ2-4; 7 bases map to TRBD2. This CDR3 has 14 residues. The germline V gene encodes CDR1 MGHRA and CDR2 YSYEKL. After removal of 4 bases from V and 15 bases from J, the junction contained 15 bases not matched to a gene.